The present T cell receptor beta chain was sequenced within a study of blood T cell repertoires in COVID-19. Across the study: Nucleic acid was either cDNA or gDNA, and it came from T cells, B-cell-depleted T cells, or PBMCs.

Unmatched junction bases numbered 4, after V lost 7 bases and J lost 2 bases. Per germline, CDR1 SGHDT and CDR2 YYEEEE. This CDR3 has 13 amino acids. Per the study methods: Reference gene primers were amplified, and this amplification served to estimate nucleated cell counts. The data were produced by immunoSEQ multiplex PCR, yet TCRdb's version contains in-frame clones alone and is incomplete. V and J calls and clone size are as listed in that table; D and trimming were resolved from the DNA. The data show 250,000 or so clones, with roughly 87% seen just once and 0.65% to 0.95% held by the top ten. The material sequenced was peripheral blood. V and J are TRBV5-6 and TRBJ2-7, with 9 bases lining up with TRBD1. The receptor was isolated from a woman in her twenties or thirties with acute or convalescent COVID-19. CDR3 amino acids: CASFRDRAYEQYF. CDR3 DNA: TGTGCCAGCTTCCGGGACAGGGCCTACGAGCAGTACTTC.